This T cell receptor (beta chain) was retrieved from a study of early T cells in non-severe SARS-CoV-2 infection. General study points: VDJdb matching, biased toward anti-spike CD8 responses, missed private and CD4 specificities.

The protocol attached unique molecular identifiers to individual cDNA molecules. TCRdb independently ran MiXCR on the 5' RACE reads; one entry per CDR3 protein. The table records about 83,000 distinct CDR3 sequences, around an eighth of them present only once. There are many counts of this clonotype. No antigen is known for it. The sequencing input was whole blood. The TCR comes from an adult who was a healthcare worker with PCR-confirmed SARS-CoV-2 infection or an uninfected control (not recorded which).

The CDR3 region is CASTPRGPLHF. CDR3 nucleotides: TGTGCCAGCACCCCTCGAGGACCCCTCCACTTT. The J gene is TRBJ1-6, the V gene TRBV2; D gene uncertain. Trimming pared 7 bases from V and 12 bases from J, leaving 10 bases between. The CDR3 runs 11 residues. Looked up from germline, CDR1 is SNHLY and CDR2 is FYNNEI.